The T cell receptor (beta chain) described here comes from a study of T cells after yellow fever vaccination. Turning to the study itself: CD3, CD45RA, CCR7 and CD95 defined the sorted EM, EMRA, CM and Tscm memory subsets.

TCRdb re-derived calls from the 5' RACE reads in MiXCR, one entry per CDR3 protein. The sample has fewer than 20,000 distinct CDR3 sequences, approximately 4.1% seen once; the top ten hold more than 0.35%. This clonotype was seen at least ten times. Sequences were derived from PBMCs, either bulk or a sorted T-cell subset (CD4+, CD8+, memory, or dextramer-sorted; not recorded which), sampled 15 days after the yellow fever booster vaccination. The source of this sequence is a man aged 25 to 40 who received the YFV17D yellow fever vaccine.

In DNA, the CDR3 is TGTGCCAGCAGCTCCGCCGGAGAGACCCAGTACTTC. This translates into CASSSAGETQYF. The chain carries TRBV7-9 and TRBJ2-5; D not certain. V shed 4 bases and J shed 4 bases, with 7 bases lying between them. The CDR3 spans 12 residues. The germline gives CDR1 SEHNR, CDR2 FQNEAQ (reference sequence). The full variable domain, its missing parts supplied by reference TRBV7-9 and TRBJ2-5, is DTGVSQNPRHKITKRGQNVTFRCDPISEHNRLYWYRQTLGQGPEFLTYFQNEAQLEKSRLLSDRFSAERPKGSFSTLEIQRTEQGDSAMYLCASSSAGETQYFGPGTRLLVL.